This T cell receptor beta chain originates from a study of CD8 T cells in ankylosing spondylitis. Study-wide points: For ankylosing spondylitis blood, a TCR beta motif of 7 or 8 highly homologous variants appeared characteristic.

TCRdb called the 5' RACE reads again in MiXCR, with one record for every CDR3 protein. There are some 240,000 distinct CDR3 sequences in the sample; about 7% occur only once, and over 12% lies in the top ten. The length of the CDR3 is 19 residues. The germline V and J ends were trimmed by 5 bases and 1 base, with 23 bases remaining between them. The germline gives CDR1 SGHTA, CDR2 FQGNSA. This clonotype showed up many times. What it binds is unknown. Material: blood, either unsorted or a sorted T cell fraction (not recorded which). This sequence was found in a male donor with ankylosing spondylitis. This chain uses TRBV7-2 with TRBJ2-2; D possibly uses TRBD1 or TRBD2 (5 bases each). The CDR3 DNA is TGTGCCAGCAGCCCCACCTCCCAGGGCTCTAGCCTGAACACCGGGGAGCTGTTTTTT. Its translation is CASSPTSQGSSLNTGELFF.